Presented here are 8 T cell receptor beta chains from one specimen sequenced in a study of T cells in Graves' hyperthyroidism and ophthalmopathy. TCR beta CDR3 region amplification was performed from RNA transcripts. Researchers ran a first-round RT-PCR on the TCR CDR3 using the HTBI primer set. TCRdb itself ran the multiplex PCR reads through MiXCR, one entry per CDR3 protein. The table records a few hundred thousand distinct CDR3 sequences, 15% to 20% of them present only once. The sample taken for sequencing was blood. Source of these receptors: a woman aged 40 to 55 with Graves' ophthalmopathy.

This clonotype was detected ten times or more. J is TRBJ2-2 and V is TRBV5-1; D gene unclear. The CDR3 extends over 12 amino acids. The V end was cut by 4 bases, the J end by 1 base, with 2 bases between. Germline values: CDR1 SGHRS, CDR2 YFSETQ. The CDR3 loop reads CASSQNTGELFF. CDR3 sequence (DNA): TGCGCCAGCAGCCAGAACACCGGGGAGCTGTTTTTT.

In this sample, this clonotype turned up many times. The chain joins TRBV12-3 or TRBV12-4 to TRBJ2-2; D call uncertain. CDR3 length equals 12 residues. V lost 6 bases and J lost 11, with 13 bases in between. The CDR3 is CASSLKLGELFF. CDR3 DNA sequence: TGTGCCAGCAGCCTTAAGCTAGGAGAGCTGTTTTTT.

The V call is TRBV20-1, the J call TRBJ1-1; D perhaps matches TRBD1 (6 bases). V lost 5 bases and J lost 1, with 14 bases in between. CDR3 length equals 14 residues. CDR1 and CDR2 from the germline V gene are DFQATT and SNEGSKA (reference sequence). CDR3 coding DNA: TGCAGTGCTCGACCGACGGACAGGAACACTGAAGCTTTCTTT. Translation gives CSARPTDRNTEAFF.

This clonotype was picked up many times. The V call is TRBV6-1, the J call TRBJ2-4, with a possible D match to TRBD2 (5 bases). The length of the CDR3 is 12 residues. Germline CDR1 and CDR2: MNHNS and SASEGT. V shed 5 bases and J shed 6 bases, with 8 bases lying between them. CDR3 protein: CASSPGTNIQYF. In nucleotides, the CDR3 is TGTGCCAGCAGTCCGGGAACAAACATTCAGTACTTC.

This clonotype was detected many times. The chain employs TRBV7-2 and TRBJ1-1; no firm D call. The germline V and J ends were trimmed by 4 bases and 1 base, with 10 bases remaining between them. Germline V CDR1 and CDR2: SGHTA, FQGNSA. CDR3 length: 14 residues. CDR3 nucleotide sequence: TGTGCCAGCAGCTCCCCCGGAGCGAACACTGAAGCTTTCTTT. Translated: CASSSPGANTEAFF.

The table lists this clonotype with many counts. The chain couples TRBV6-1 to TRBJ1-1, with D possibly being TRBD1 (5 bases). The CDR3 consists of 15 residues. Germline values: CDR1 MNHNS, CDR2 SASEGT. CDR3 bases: TGTGCAGGGCGGCAGGGCCCGAACATGAACACTGAAGCTTTCTTT. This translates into CAGRQGPNMNTEAFF.

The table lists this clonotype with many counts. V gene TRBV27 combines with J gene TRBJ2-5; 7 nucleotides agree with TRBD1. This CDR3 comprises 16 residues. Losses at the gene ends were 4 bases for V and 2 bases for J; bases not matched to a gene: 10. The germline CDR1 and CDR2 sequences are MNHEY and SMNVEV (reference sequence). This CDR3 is CASSSRTGARQETQYF. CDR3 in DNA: TGTGCCAGCAGTTCAAGAACAGGGGCCCGGCAAGAGACCCAGTACTTC.

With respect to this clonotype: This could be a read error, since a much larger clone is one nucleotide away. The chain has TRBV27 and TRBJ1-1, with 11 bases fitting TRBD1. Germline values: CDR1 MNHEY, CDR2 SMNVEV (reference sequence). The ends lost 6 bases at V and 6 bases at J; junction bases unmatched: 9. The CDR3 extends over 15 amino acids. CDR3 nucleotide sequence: TGTGCCAGCAGGAAAGGACAGGGGGCGAGCGCTGAAGCTTTCTTT. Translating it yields CASRKGQGASAEAFF.